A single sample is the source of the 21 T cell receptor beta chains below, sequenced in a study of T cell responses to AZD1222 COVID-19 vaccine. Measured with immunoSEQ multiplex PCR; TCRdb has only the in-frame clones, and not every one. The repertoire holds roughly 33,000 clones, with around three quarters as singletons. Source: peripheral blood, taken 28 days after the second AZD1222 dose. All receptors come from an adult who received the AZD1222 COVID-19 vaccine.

The CDR3 region has the DNA TGTGCCAGCAGCTTGGGGACACCCTCTGGAAACACCATATATTTT. Protein sequence: CASSLGTPSGNTIYF. J is TRBJ1-3 and V is TRBV5-6, with D perhaps TRBD1 (5 bases). The CDR3 loop spans 15 amino acids. The germline V gene encodes CDR1 SGHDT and CDR2 YYEEEE. The V end lost 0 bases, the J end lost 0 bases, and 7 bases lay between the germline ends.

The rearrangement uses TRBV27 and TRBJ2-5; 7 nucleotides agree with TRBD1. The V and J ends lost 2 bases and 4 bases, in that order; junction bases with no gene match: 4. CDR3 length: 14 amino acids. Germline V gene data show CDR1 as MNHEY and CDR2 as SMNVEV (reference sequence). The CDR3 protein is CASSLRQGGETQYF. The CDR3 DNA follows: TGTGCCAGCAGTTTACGACAGGGTGGAGAGACCCAGTACTTC.

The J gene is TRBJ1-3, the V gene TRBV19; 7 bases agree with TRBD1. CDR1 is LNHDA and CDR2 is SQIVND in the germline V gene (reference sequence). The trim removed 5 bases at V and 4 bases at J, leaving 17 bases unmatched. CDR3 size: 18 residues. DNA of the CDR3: TGTGCCAGTAGTCCCCTGCGAGGGACAGCCCGGGGAGGAAACACCATATATTTT. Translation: CASSPLRGTARGGNTIYF.

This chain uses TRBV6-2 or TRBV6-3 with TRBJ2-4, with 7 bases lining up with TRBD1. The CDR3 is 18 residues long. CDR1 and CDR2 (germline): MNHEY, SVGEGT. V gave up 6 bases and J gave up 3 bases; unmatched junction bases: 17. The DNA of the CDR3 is TGTGCCAGCAGCCAGAGGCAGACAGGGCCGTTTGTCAAAAACATTCAGTACTTC. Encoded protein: CASSQRQTGPFVKNIQYF.

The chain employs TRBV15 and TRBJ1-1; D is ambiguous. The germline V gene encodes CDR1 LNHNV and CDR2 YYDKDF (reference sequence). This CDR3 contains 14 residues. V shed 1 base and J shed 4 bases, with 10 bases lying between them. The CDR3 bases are TGTGCCACCAGCAGAGGTGCCGGGCTCACTGAAGCTTTCTTT. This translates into CATSRGAGLTEAFF. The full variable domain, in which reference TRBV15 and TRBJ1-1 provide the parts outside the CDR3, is DAMVIQNPRYQVTQFGKPVTLSCSQTLNHNVMYWYQQKSSQAPKLLFHYYDKDFNNEADTPDNFQSRRPNTSFCFLDIRSPGLGDTAMYLCATSRGAGLTEAFFGQGTRLTVV.

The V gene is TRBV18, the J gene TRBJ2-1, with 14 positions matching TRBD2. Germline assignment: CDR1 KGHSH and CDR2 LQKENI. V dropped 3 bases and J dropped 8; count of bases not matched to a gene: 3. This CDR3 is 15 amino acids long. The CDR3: CASSPLGLAGDEQFF. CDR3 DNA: TGTGCCAGCTCACCTCTGGGACTAGCGGGAGATGAGCAGTTCTTC.

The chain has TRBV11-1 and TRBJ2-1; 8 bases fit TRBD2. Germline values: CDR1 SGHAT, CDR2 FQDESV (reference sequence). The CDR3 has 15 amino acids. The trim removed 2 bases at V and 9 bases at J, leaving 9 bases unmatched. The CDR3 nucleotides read TGTGCCAGCAGCTTAAGTGGCGGGGGGCGCGTTGAGCAGTTCTTC. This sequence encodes CASSLSGGGRVEQFF. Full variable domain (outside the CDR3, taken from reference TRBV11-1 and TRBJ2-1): EAEVAQSPRYKITEKSQAVAFWCDPISGHATLYWYRQILGQGPELLVQFQDESVVDDSQLPKDRFSAERLKGVDSTLKIQPAELGDSAMYLCASSLSGGGRVEQFFGPGTRLTVL.

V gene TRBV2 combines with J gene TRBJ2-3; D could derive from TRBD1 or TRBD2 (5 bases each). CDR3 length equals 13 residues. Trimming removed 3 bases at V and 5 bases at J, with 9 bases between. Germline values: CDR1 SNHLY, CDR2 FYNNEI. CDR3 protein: CASSDGAGDTQYF. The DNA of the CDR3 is TGTGCCAGCAGTGACGGGGCAGGAGATACGCAGTATTTT.

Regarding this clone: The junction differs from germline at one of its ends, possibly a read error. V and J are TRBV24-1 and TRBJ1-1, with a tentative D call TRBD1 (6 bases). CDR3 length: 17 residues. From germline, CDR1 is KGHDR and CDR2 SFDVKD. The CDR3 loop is CATSDLSFGQLNAEAFF. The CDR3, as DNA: TGTGCCACCAGTGATTTGAGTTTTGGACAGCTGAACGCTGAAGCTTTCTTT.

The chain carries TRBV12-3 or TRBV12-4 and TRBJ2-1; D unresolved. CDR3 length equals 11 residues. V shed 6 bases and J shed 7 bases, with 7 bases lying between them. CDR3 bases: TGTGCCAGCAGCCGAAGGAATGAGCAGTTCTTC. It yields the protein CASSRRNEQFF.

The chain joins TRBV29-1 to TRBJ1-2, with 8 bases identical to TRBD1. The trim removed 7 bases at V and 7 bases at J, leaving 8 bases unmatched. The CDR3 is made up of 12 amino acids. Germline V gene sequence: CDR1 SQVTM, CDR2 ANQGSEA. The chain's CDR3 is CSDSTGAGGYTF. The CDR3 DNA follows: TGCAGCGATTCGACAGGGGCGGGTGGCTACACCTTC.

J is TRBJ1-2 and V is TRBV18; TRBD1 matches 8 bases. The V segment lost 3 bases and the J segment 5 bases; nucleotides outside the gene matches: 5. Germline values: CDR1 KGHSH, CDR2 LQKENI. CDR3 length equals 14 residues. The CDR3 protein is CASSPGQGQYGYTF. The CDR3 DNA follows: TGTGCCAGCTCACCTGGACAGGGCCAGTATGGCTACACCTTC.

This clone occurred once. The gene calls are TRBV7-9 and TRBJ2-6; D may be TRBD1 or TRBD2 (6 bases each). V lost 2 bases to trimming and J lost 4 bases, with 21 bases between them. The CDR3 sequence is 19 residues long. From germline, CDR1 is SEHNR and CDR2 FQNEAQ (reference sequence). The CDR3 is CASSLLGRGLILGANVLTF. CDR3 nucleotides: TGTGCCAGCAGCTTATTGGGCAGGGGACTTATACTCGGGGCCAACGTCCTGACTTTC.

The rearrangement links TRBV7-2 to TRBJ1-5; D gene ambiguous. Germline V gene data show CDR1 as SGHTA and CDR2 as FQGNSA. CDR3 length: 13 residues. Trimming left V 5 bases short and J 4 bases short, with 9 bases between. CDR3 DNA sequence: TGTGCCAGCAGCCCAAAAGGGAATCAGCCCCAGCATTTT. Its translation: CASSPKGNQPQHF.

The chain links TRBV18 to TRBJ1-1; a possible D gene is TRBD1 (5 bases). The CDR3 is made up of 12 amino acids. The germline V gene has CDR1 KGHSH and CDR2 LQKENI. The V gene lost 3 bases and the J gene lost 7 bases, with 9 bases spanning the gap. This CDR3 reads CASSPDRYEAFF. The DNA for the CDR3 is TGTGCCAGCTCACCCGACAGATATGAAGCTTTCTTT. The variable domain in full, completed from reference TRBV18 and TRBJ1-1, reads NAGVMQNPRHLVRRRGQEARLRCSPMKGHSHVYWYRQLPEEGLKFMVYLQKENIIDESGMPKERFSAEFPKEGPSILRIQQVVRGDSAAYFCASSPDRYEAFFGQGTRLTVV.

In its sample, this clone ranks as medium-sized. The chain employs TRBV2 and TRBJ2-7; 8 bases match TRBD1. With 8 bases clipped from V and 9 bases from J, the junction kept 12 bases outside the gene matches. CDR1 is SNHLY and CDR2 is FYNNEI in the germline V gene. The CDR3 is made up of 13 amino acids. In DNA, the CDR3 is TGTGCCAGCCGACGACAGGGGTCTTTTGCGCAGTACGTC. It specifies CASRRQGSFAQYV.

CDR3 coding DNA: TGTGCCAGCAGCCAAGATAATAGGCTTAACTATGGCTACACCTTC. As protein: CASSQDNRLNYGYTF. The V gene is TRBV14, the J gene TRBJ1-2; D remains unclear. The CDR3 extends over 15 amino acids. The V gene lost 0 bases and the J gene lost 1 base, with 9 bases spanning the gap. Germline CDR1 SGHDN, CDR2 FVKESK.

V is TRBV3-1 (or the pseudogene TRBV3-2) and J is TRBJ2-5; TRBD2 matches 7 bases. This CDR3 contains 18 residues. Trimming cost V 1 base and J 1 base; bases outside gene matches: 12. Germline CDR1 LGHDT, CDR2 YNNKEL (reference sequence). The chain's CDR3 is CASSQVLVMRGTQETQYF. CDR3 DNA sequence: TGTGCCAGCAGCCAAGTTTTGGTTATGCGGGGGACCCAAGAGACCCAGTACTTC.

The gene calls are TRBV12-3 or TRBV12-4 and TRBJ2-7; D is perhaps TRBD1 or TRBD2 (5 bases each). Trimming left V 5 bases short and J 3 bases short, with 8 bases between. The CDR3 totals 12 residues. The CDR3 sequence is CASSRDGYEQYV. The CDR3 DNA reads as TGTGCCAGCAGTCGGGACGGCTACGAGCAGTACGTC.

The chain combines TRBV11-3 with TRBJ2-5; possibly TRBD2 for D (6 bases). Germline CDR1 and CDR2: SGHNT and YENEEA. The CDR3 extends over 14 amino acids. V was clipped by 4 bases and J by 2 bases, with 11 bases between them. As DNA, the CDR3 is TGTGCCAGCAGCTCTCGGGACTTTCAAGAGACCCAGTACTTC. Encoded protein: CASSSRDFQETQYF.

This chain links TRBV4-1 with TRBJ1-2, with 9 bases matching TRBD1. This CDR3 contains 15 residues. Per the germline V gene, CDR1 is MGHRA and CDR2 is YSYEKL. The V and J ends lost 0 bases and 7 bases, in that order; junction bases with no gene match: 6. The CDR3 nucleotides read TGCGCCAGCAGCCAAGATGGGGACAGGGTCGGTGGCTACACCTTC. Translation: CASSQDGDRVGGYTF.